This T cell receptor (beta chain) was captured in a study of T cell responses to AZD1222 COVID-19 vaccine. Study-wide context: Second-dose recipients at about 4 or about 12 weeks were treated as one pooled group.

Comments on this clone: Its antigen is unidentified.

Only in-frame clones appear in the TCRdb table, and some are missing; sequencing was by immunoSEQ multiplex PCR. In the table there are roughly 130,000 clones, 88% of which are singletons. From germline, CDR1 is MDHEN and CDR2 SYDVKM. J gave up 5 bases and V 5 bases, and 8 bases lay outside the gene matches. The CDR3 has 15 amino acids. Study-wide findings and caveats: Unmutated variant regions reportedly attract nearly half of all spike-specific TCRs. A rise in Spike-specific TCR breadth and depth followed two AZD1222 doses.

The sequences come from peripheral blood, collected on day 0 of AZD1222 vaccination. This chain uses TRBV28 with TRBJ1-5; 8 bases map to TRBD1. The TCR sequence derives from an adult in good health. The CDR3 DNA reads as TGTGCCAGCAGTCTCAGGACAGGGAGGTATCAGCCCCAGCATTTT. Translation gives CASSLRTGRYQPQHF.